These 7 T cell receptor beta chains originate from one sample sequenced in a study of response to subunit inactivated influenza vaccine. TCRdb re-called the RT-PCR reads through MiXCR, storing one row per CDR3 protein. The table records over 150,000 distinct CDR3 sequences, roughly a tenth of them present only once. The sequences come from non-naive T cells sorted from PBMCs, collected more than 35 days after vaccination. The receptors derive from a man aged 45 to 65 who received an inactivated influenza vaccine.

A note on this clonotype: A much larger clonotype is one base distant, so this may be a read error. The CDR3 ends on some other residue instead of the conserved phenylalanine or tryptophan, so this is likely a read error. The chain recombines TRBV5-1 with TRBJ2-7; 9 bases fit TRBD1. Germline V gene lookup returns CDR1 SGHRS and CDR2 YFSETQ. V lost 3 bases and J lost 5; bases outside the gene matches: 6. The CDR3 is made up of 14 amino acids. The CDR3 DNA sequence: TGCGCCAGCAGCTACAGGGGGCCAACCGACGAGCAGTACCTC. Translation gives CASSYRGPTDEQYL.

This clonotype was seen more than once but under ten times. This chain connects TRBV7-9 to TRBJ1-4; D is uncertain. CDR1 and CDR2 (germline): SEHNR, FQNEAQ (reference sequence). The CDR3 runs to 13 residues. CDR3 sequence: CATDQDANEKLFF. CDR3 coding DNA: TGTGCAACAGATCAGGACGCTAATGAAAAACTGTTTTTT.

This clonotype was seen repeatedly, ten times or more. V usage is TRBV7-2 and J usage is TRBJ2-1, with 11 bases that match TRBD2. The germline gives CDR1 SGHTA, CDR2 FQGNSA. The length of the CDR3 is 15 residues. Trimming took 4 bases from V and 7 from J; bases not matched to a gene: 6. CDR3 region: CASSSLAGGSNEQFF. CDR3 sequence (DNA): TGTGCCAGCAGCTCCTTAGCGGGAGGGTCAAATGAGCAGTTCTTC.

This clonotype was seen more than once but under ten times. CDR3 sequence: CATSRVRNTEAFF. The CDR3 nucleotides read TGTGCCACCAGCAGAGTCCGGAACACTGAAGCTTTCTTT. The chain carries TRBV15 and TRBJ1-1; D ambiguous. Germline V lookup: CDR1 LNHNV, CDR2 YYDKDF (reference sequence). Trimming left V 1 base short and J 1 base short, with 4 bases between. The CDR3 covers 13 residues.

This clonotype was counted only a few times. CDR3 amino acids: CSARSWDRRSSTDTQYF. As DNA, the CDR3 is TGCAGTGCTAGAAGCTGGGACAGGAGGTCTAGCACAGATACGCAGTATTTT. The chain is built from TRBV20-1 and TRBJ2-3; 8 positions agree with TRBD1. V gave up 2 bases and J gave up 0 bases; unmatched junction bases: 10. Germline V CDR1 and CDR2: DFQATT, SNEGSKA (reference sequence). CDR3 length: 17 amino acids.

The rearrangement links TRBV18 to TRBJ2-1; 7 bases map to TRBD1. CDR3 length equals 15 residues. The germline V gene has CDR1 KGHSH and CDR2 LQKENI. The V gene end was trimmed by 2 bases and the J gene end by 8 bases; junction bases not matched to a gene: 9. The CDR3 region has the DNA TGTGCCAGCTCACCAACCCAACAGGGGCCCCATGAGCAGTTCTTC. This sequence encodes CASSPTQQGPHEQFF.

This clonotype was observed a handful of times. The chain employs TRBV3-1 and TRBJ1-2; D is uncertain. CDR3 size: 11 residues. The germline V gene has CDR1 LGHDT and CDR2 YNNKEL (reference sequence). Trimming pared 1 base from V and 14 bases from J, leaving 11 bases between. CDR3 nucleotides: TGTGCCAGCAGCCAAGTTGGGGAGGAAACCTTC. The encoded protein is CASSQVGEETF.